One sample yielded the 4 T cell receptor beta chains listed below, sequenced in a study of cytomegalovirus exposure and HLA in healthy donors. Researchers ran the PCR with 60 Vbeta and 13 Jbeta primers. This table comes from immunoSEQ multiplex PCR, and its TCRdb copy is limited to in-frame clones, with some not included. The sample has roughly 100,000 clones, under 85% seen once. Specimen: PBMCs. All receptors come from a man aged 35-49 years in good health and CMV-seronegative.

The chain combines TRBV27 with TRBJ2-3; D perhaps matches TRBD2 (5 bases). This CDR3 region has 15 residues. V lost 6 bases, J lost 0 bases, and 13 bases lay in between. Germline lookup yields CDR1 MNHEY and CDR2 SMNVEV (reference sequence). The CDR3 region is CASSHRGLSTDTQYF. CDR3 sequence (DNA): TGTGCCAGCAGCCACCGGGGTCTCAGCACAGATACGCAGTATTTT.

The rearrangement joins TRBV10-3 to TRBJ2-1, with 8 bases fitting TRBD2. Trimming cost V 0 bases and J 3 bases; bases outside gene matches: 4. In germline, CDR1 is ENHRY, CDR2 SYGVKD. This CDR3 spans 16 amino acids. The CDR3 bases are TGTGCCATCAGTGAGTCGCAGCGGGGGAGCTACAATGAGCAGTTCTTC. Translating it yields CAISESQRGSYNEQFF.

V is TRBV25-1 and J is TRBJ1-4, with TRBD1 identical over 8 bases. Germline CDR1 is MGHDK and CDR2 is SYGVNS. Trimming removed 4 bases from V and 6 bases from J; junction bases left unmatched: 7. CDR3 length equals 15 residues. The CDR3 coding sequence is TGTGCCAGCAGTGCAGCAGGGGGCGCGGATGAAAAACTGTTTTTT. It translates to CASSAAGGADEKLFF.

This clone was seen more than once but under ten times. This chain connects TRBV5-1 to TRBJ1-2; 8 bases are shared with TRBD1. CDR1 and CDR2 (germline): SGHRS, YFSETQ. The length of the CDR3 is 14 residues. J lost 7 bases, V lost 3 bases, and 8 bases had no gene match. The CDR3 sequence: CASSSLDRGGGYTF. As DNA, the CDR3 is TGCGCCAGCAGCTCTTTAGACAGGGGTGGTGGCTACACCTTC.